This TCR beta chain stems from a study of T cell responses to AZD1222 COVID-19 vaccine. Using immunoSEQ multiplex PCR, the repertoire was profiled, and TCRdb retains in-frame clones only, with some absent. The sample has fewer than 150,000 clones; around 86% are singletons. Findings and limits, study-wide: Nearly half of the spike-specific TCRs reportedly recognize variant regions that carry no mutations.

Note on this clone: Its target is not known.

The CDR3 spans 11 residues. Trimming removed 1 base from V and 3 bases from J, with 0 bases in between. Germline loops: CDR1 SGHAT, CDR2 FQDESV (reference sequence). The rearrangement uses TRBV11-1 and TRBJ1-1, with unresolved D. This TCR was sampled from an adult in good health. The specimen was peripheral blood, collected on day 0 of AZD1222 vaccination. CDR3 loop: CASSLDTEAFF. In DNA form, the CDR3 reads TGTGCCAGCAGCTTAGACACTGAAGCTTTCTTT.